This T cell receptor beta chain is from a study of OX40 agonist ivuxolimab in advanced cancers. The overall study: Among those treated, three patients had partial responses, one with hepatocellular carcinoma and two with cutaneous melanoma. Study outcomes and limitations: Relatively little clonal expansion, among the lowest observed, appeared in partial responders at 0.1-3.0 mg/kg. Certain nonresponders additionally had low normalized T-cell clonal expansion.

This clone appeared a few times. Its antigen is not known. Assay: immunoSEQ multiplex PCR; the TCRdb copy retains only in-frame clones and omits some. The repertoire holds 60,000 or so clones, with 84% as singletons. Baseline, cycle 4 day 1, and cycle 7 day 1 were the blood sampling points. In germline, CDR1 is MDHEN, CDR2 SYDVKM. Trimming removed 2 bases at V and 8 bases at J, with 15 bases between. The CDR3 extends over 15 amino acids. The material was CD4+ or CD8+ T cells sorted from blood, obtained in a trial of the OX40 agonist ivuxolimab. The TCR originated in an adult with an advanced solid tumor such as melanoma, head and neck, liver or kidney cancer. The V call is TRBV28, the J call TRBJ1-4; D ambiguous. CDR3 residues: CASSLLQNSKEKLFF. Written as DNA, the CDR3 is TGTGCCAGCAGTTTACTACAGAACTCAAAAGAAAAACTGTTTTTT.